These T cell receptor beta chains were read from a single sample in a study of blood T cell repertoires in COVID-19. Sequenced by immunoSEQ multiplex PCR; TCRdb stores in-frame clones only, minus some. The repertoire has about 140,000 clones, roughly 88% of them found once; the top ten carry approximately 10%. The sequencing input was peripheral blood. All receptors derive from a man in his 60s with active or convalescent COVID-19. The CDR3 runs from the conserved cysteine through the conserved F or W. The size field is filled for only some rows; it gives once, few, many or a size class.

j_gene | v_gene | abundance | CDR3aa
TRBJ1-6 | TRBV9 | . | CASSVQGQENSPLHF
TRBJ1-5 | TRBV15 | . | CATSTGDQPQHF
TRBJ2-2 | TRBV6-1 | . | CASSDPPNTGELFF
TRBJ1-5 | TRBV30 | . | CAWSSQGDQPQHF
TRBJ1-2 | TRBV5-6 | . | CASSAFQGGGYTF
TRBJ2-3 | TRBV7-2 | once | CASSSPPGPGEDTQYF
TRBJ2-3 | TRBV15 | . | CATSLPVVTDTQYF
TRBJ1-2 | TRBV30 | . | CAWRRGGGGTYGYTF
TRBJ1-1 | TRBV6-5 | . | CASSYAGGRNTEAFF
TRBJ2-4 | TRBV24-1 | . | CATSDSSGREGKNIQYF
TRBJ1-1 | TRBV3-1/TRBV3-2 | few | CASTPAEAFF
TRBJ1-6 | TRBV6-1 | . | CASSEGHIQYSPLHF
TRBJ1-1 | TRBV11-2 | few | CASSLTGDTEAFF
TRBJ2-2 | TRBV3-1/TRBV3-2 | . | CASSQTSVNTGELFF
TRBJ1-6 | TRBV5-6 | . | CASTKTADISPLHF
TRBJ2-1 | TRBV7-2 | . | CASSSTGFYNEQFF
TRBJ2-7 | TRBV14 | . | CASSPGRGVYEQYF
TRBJ2-5 | TRBV6-5 | . | CASSYSSGWGGETQYF
TRBJ2-5 | TRBV6-5 | . | CASSYTRTGRETQYF
TRBJ1-1 | TRBV10-3 | . | CAISESRVFLRVLGSDTEAFF
TRBJ1-5 | TRBV30 | . | CAWSGVGHPFGGQPQHF
TRBJ2-5 | TRBV29-1 | . | CSVGGQQIRQETQYF
TRBJ1-5 | TRBV6-5 | . | CASSYSAGVLNQPQHF